The 25 T cell receptor beta chains listed next were all sequenced from one sample in a study of siplizumab effects on memory and regulatory T cells. Produced via immunoSEQ multiplex PCR; TCRdb's table is partial and in-frame only. The sample comprises over 60,000 clones, more than 80% of which are singletons, and roughly 30% rests with the top ten. Sequencing was performed on CD8+ T cells sorted from blood. The receptors stem from a human donor in good health.

The chain is built from TRBV10-3 and TRBJ2-7, with D perhaps matching TRBD1 (5 bases). Trimming shortened V by 3 bases and J by 3 bases, and 9 bases separated the two germline ends. Germline V lookup: CDR1 ENHRY, CDR2 SYGVKD. The CDR3 contains 13 residues. The CDR3 region is CAISESDNYEQYF. The CDR3 nucleotides read TGTGCCATCAGTGAATCGGACAACTACGAGCAGTACTTC.

The V gene is TRBV4-2, the J gene TRBJ2-3, with TRBD2 matching over 11 bases. The junction had 6 bases not matched to a gene; V was cut back by 0 bases and J by 4 bases. CDR3 length equals 17 residues. In germline, CDR1 is LGHNA, CDR2 YNFKEQ. The CDR3 coding sequence is TGTGCCAGCAGCCAAGACCTAGCGGGGGGAGCACCAGATACGCAGTATTTT. Amino acids: CASSQDLAGGAPDTQYF.

This clone has only a few counts. The rearrangement uses TRBV4-1 and TRBJ1-1, with 8 bases fitting TRBD1. J gave up 1 base and V 4 bases, and 2 bases lay outside the gene matches. Germline lookup yields CDR1 MGHRA and CDR2 YSYEKL. The CDR3 sequence is 14 residues long. The CDR3 sequence: CASSPQGANTEAFF. The CDR3 DNA follows: TGCGCCAGCAGCCCCCAGGGGGCGAACACTGAAGCTTTCTTT.

J is TRBJ2-7 and V is TRBV7-9, with D hard to call. The CDR3 covers 13 residues. Per the germline V gene, CDR1 is SEHNR and CDR2 is FQNEAQ (reference sequence). Between the trimmed V and J ends, which lost 1 base and 6 bases, there was a span of 10 bases. The CDR3 sequence is CASSLGSDLEQYF. The CDR3 DNA reads TGTGCCAGCAGCTTAGGATCTGACCTCGAGCAGTACTTC.

The chain employs TRBV7-2 and TRBJ1-2; D is undetermined. Germline CDR1 SGHTA, CDR2 FQGNSA. Trimming took 4 bases from V and 8 from J, leaving 17 bases between them. This CDR3 is 14 amino acids long. The CDR3 DNA is TGTGCCAGCAGCTCCACATCAACTCCTTGGGGCTACACCTTC. Translation: CASSSTSTPWGYTF.

The V gene is TRBV7-9, the J gene TRBJ2-2; 7 bases fit TRBD1. V trimming: 5 bases; J trimming: 4 bases; junction bases outside the gene matches: 7. Germline loops: CDR1 SEHNR, CDR2 FQNEAQ (reference sequence). The CDR3 has 15 residues. CDR3 sequence: CASSPQGSSTGELFF. The CDR3 coding sequence is TGTGCCAGCAGCCCACAGGGGTCGAGCACCGGGGAGCTGTTTTTT. The whole variable domain, remainder taken from reference TRBV7-9 and TRBJ2-2, is DTGVSQNPRHKITKRGQNVTFRCDPISEHNRLYWYRQTLGQGPEFLTYFQNEAQLEKSRLLSDRFSAERPKGSFSTLEIQRTEQGDSAMYLCASSPQGSSTGELFFGEGSRLTVL.

This chain uses TRBV7-9 with TRBJ2-7; TRBD1 matches at 11 bases. The CDR3 is 14 amino acids. Germline V CDR1 and CDR2: SEHNR, FQNEAQ (reference sequence). Trimming removed 5 bases from V and 4 bases from J; junction bases left unmatched: 4. The CDR3 loop reads CASSPGTGGYEQYF. As DNA, the CDR3 is TGTGCCAGCAGCCCCGGGACAGGGGGGTACGAGCAGTACTTC.

CDR3 sequence (DNA): TGTGCCAGCAGCACCCAGCCCTACGAGCAGTACTTC. This gives the protein CASSTQPYEQYF. The rearrangement uses TRBV7-9 and TRBJ2-7; D is uncertain. Trimming shortened V by 5 bases and J by 2 bases, and 7 bases separated the two germline ends. The CDR3 is 12 residues long. The V gene's germline CDR1 is SEHNR and CDR2 FQNEAQ (reference sequence). The complete variable domain, with remaining parts taken from reference TRBV7-9 and TRBJ2-7, reads DTGVSQNPRHKITKRGQNVTFRCDPISEHNRLYWYRQTLGQGPEFLTYFQNEAQLEKSRLLSDRFSAERPKGSFSTLEIQRTEQGDSAMYLCASSTQPYEQYFGPGTRLTVT.

Comments on this clone: Mismatch with germline at one junction end may stem from a read error. V is TRBV7-7 and J is TRBJ2-2; maybe TRBD1 (5 bases). This CDR3 region has 14 residues. CDR1 and CDR2 from the germline V gene are SSHAT and FNYEAQ (reference sequence). The CDR3 protein is CASSPETATGELFF. Written as DNA, the CDR3 is TGTGCTAGCAGCCCGGAGACAGCCACCGGGGAGCTGTTTTTT. Full variable domain (outside the CDR3, taken from reference TRBV7-7 and TRBJ2-2): GAGVSQSPRYKVTKRGQDVTLRCDPISSHATLYWYQQALGQGPEFLTYFNYEAQPDKSGLPSDRFSAERPEGSISTLTIQRTEQRDSAMYRCASSPETATGELFFGEGSRLTVL.

V and J are TRBV6-1 and TRBJ1-5; D may be TRBD1 (6 bases). Germline CDR1 and CDR2: MNHNS and SASEGT. The CDR3 sequence is 16 residues long. V was clipped by 0 bases and J by 0 bases, with 9 bases between them. In DNA, the CDR3 is TGTGCCAGCAGTGAAGCGCCGGGACATAGCAATCAGCCCCAGCATTTT. This gives the protein CASSEAPGHSNQPQHF.

To note about this clone: This CDR3 is also generated by other DNA sequences in the sample. The J gene is TRBJ2-1, the V gene TRBV2; either TRBD1 or TRBD2 may supply D (5 bases each). In germline, CDR1 is SNHLY, CDR2 FYNNEI. The CDR3 contains 15 residues. Trimming left V 2 bases short and J 4 bases short, with 12 bases between. CDR3 region: CASSERGGLYNEQFF. DNA of the CDR3: TGTGCCAGCAGTGAAAGGGGCGGACTTTACAATGAGCAGTTCTTC.

V is TRBV18 and J is TRBJ2-7; D is ambiguous. Per the germline V gene, CDR1 is KGHSH and CDR2 is LQKENI. The CDR3 loop spans 13 amino acids. With 0 bases removed from V and 4 bases from J, the gap between germline ends came to 7 bases. CDR3 sequence: CASSPPMEYEQYF. DNA of the CDR3: TGTGCCAGCTCACCACCGATGGAATACGAGCAGTACTTC.

The chain carries TRBV9 and TRBJ1-2, with D unresolved. Germline V lookup: CDR1 SGDLS, CDR2 YYNGEE. The CDR3 has 13 residues. The V end lost 0 bases, the J end lost 2 bases, and 5 bases lay between the germline ends. The CDR3 region has the DNA TGTGCCAGCAGCGTAGGGCAGAACTATGGCTACACCTTC. It encodes CASSVGQNYGYTF.

The gene calls are TRBV5-1 and TRBJ2-3, with 12 bases identical to TRBD2. Germline CDR1 is SGHRS and CDR2 is YFSETQ. The CDR3 extends over 16 amino acids. Trimming took 2 bases from V and 4 from J; bases not matched to a gene: 5. The CDR3: CASSFPSGGDPDTQYF. Written as DNA, the CDR3 is TGCGCCAGCAGCTTTCCTAGCGGGGGGGACCCAGATACGCAGTATTTT.

The rearrangement joins TRBV27 to TRBJ1-6; TRBD1 matches 7 bases. The CDR3 has 14 residues. V shed 6 bases, J shed 4 bases, and the junction held 3 bases outside the gene matches. Germline values: CDR1 MNHEY, CDR2 SMNVEV (reference sequence). This CDR3 is CASRQGGYNSPLHF. CDR3 nucleotides: TGTGCCAGCAGGCAGGGGGGGTATAATTCACCCCTCCACTTT.

The CDR3 nucleotides read TGTGCCAGCAGCTTGGGACAGGGGGAAGCTTTCTTT. Encoded protein: CASSLGQGEAFF. The chain has TRBV5-4 and TRBJ1-1; 8 bases are shared with TRBD1. Trimming cost V 0 bases and J 8 bases; bases outside gene matches: 0. Germline V gene data show CDR1 as SGHNT and CDR2 as YYREEE (reference sequence). CDR3 length equals 12 residues.

The chain employs TRBV5-4 and TRBJ2-7, with D perhaps TRBD1 or TRBD2 (5 bases each). Germline V gives CDR1 SGHNT, CDR2 YYREEE (reference sequence). CDR3 length equals 12 residues. With 3 bases removed from V and 4 bases from J, the gap between germline ends came to 8 bases. The CDR3 loop is CASSWDGYEQYF. CDR3 nucleotide sequence: TGTGCCAGCAGCTGGGACGGATACGAGCAGTACTTC.

This clone appeared once. This chain links TRBV6-1 with TRBJ2-1; weak D call: TRBD2 (6 bases). The CDR3 extends over 14 amino acids. Between the trimmed V and J ends, which lost 10 bases and 0 bases, there was a span of 13 bases. CDR1 is MNHNS and CDR2 is SASEGT in the germline V gene. The CDR3 nucleotides are TGTGCCACTCAAGCGGGTCCCTCCTACAATGAGCAGTTCTTC. It yields the protein CATQAGPSYNEQFF.

The rearrangement links TRBV15 to TRBJ2-7; D perhaps matches TRBD2 (6 bases). V gave up 0 bases and J gave up 2 bases, with 14 bases separating them. The germline V gene has CDR1 LNHNV and CDR2 YYDKDF (reference sequence). The CDR3 extends over 16 amino acids. The CDR3 nucleotides read TGTGCCACCAGCAGAGATCCAGGGACTTCCACCTACGAGCAGTACTTC. Translated: CATSRDPGTSTYEQYF.

The chain links TRBV5-1 to TRBJ1-2; D gene ambiguous. Germline CDR1 and CDR2: SGHRS and YFSETQ. Deletions cut 0 bases from V and 7 bases from J, with 10 bases between. CDR3 length: 13 amino acids. In nucleotides, the CDR3 is TGCGCCAGCAGCTTGGCCGAGTCAGCTGGCTACACCTTC. Its translation is CASSLAESAGYTF.

The rearrangement joins TRBV4-1 to TRBJ2-3; D is uncertain. Germline V CDR1 and CDR2: MGHRA, YSYEKL. The CDR3 spans 14 residues. The V gene lost 1 base and the J gene lost 1 base, with 6 bases spanning the gap. As DNA, the CDR3 is TGCGCCAGCAGCCAAGCTCTCGGCACAGATACGCAGTATTTT. Translating gives CASSQALGTDTQYF.

This chain links TRBV2 with TRBJ2-2, with TRBD2 matching over 10 bases. Germline V gene sequence: CDR1 SNHLY, CDR2 FYNNEI. This CDR3 contains 17 residues. Germline trimming cut 5 bases from V and 0 bases from J; bases unmatched to any gene: 6. The CDR3 spells CASSRGLADSNTGELFF. The CDR3 DNA reads as TGTGCCAGCAGTCGTGGACTAGCGGATTCGAACACCGGGGAGCTGTTTTTT.

The chain joins TRBV4-1 to TRBJ2-7, with D perhaps matching TRBD1 (7 bases). Germline-derived CDR1 and CDR2 are MGHRA and YSYEKL. Trimming stripped 3 bases from V and 0 bases from J, with 12 bases between. The CDR3 sequence is 15 residues long. The CDR3 sequence is CASSQGGDSSYEQYF. CDR3 sequence (DNA): TGCGCCAGCAGCCAGGGCGGGGACAGCTCCTACGAGCAGTACTTC.

The chain is built from TRBV9 and TRBJ1-1, with D tentatively TRBD1 (6 bases). Germline values: CDR1 SGDLS, CDR2 YYNGEE. The V gene lost 4 bases and the J gene lost 3 bases, with 16 bases spanning the gap. This CDR3 spans 15 amino acids. This chain's CDR3 is CASSPGDMRDTEAFF. DNA for the CDR3: TGTGCCAGCAGCCCCGGGGACATGAGGGACACTGAAGCTTTCTTT.

The genes are TRBV10-2 and TRBJ1-5; no reliable D call. V lost 2 bases, J lost 2 bases, and 7 bases lay in between. The CDR3 is 14 amino acids. Germline V lookup: CDR1 WSHSY, CDR2 SAAADI. The CDR3 nucleotides read TGCGCCAGCAGTGAGATGCCGGGCAATCAGCCCCAGCATTTT. Its protein product is CASSEMPGNQPQHF.